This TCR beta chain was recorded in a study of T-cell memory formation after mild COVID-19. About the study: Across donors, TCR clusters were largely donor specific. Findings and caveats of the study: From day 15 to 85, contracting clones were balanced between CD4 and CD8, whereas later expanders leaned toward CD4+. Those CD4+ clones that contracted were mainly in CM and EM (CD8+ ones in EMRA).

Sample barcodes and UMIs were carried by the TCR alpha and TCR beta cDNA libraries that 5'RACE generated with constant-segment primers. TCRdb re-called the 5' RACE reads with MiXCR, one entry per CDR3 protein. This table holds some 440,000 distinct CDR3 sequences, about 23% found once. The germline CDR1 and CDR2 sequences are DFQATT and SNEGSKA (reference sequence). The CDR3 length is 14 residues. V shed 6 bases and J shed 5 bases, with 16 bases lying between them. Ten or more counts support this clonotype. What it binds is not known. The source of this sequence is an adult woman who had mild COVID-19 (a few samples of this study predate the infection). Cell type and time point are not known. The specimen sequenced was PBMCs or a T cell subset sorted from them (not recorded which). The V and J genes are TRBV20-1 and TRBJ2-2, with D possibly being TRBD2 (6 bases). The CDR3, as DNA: TGCAGTGCCTCGACTGGGGGGACGACCGGGGAGCTGTTTTTT. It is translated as CSASTGGTTGELFF.